A selection of T cell receptor beta chains follows, all from one sample in a study of cytomegalovirus exposure and HLA in healthy donors. Produced via immunoSEQ multiplex PCR; TCRdb's table is partial and in-frame only. The sample yields under 350,000 clones, 80% to 90% seen once. The sequencing sample was made of PBMCs. These receptors were collected from a young woman in good health and CMV-seronegative. Both conserved end residues are part of each CDR3. Each record gives: clone size, J gene, D gene, V gene, CDR3 DNA, CDR3 protein. The D gene is left open where the match is weak. Rows give clone size only sometimes, using once, few, many, or a class for an expanded clone.

abundance: few
j_gene: TRBJ1-2
d_gene: -
v_gene: TRBV14
CDR3nt: TGTGCCAGCAGTCAGGGGCAGTGGGCTCCTGGCTACACCTTC
CDR3aa: CASSQGQWAPGYTF

abundance: -
j_gene: TRBJ1-5
d_gene: -
v_gene: TRBV30
CDR3nt: TGTGCCTGGGAGCCGGTTAGCAATCAGCCCCAGCATTTT
CDR3aa: CAWEPVSNQPQHF

abundance: -
j_gene: TRBJ1-4
d_gene: TRBD1
v_gene: TRBV5-6
CDR3nt: TGTGCCAGCAGCTTGGAACGCGGCCAGGGGGGTGAAAAACTGTTTTTT
CDR3aa: CASSLERGQGGEKLFF

abundance: -
j_gene: TRBJ2-7
d_gene: TRBD1
v_gene: TRBV7-9
CDR3nt: TGTGCCAGCAGCCGATCAGGGGGCGGACACGAGCAGTACTTC
CDR3aa: CASSRSGGGHEQYF

abundance: -
j_gene: TRBJ1-3
d_gene: -
v_gene: TRBV30
CDR3nt: TGTGCCTGGAGGGGGCCAGTTCTCTCTGGAAACACCATATATTTT
CDR3aa: CAWRGPVLSGNTIYF

abundance: -
j_gene: TRBJ1-2
d_gene: TRBD1
v_gene: TRBV4-1
CDR3nt: TGCGCCAGCAGCCAAGTACCGACAGGGGACTATGGCTACACCTTC
CDR3aa: CASSQVPTGDYGYTF

abundance: -
j_gene: TRBJ2-2
d_gene: -
v_gene: TRBV6-4
CDR3nt: TGTGCCAGCAGTTTGCTACTAGAAACCGGGGAGCTGTTTTTT
CDR3aa: CASSLLLETGELFF

abundance: -
j_gene: TRBJ1-3
d_gene: -
v_gene: TRBV11-2
CDR3nt: TGTGCCAGCAGCTCCCCGACATTCTCTGGAAACACCATATATTTT
CDR3aa: CASSSPTFSGNTIYF

abundance: -
j_gene: TRBJ1-1
d_gene: -
v_gene: TRBV10-1
CDR3nt: TGCGCCAGCAGTGAGTCTGACACGGGGGGAACTGAAGCTTTCTTT
CDR3aa: CASSESDTGGTEAFF

abundance: -
j_gene: TRBJ1-6
d_gene: -
v_gene: TRBV9
CDR3nt: TGTGCCAGCAGCCTCGACAGTCTAGCACCCCTCCACTTT
CDR3aa: CASSLDSLAPLHF

abundance: -
j_gene: TRBJ2-7
d_gene: TRBD2
v_gene: TRBV7-9
CDR3nt: TGTGCCAGCAGCCCATCGGGGGGCTCCTACGAGCAGTACTTC
CDR3aa: CASSPSGGSYEQYF

abundance: once
j_gene: TRBJ1-1
d_gene: -
v_gene: TRBV2
CDR3nt: TGTGCCACCACCGGTCCGGGCACTGAAGCTTTCTTT
CDR3aa: CATTGPGTEAFF

abundance: -
j_gene: TRBJ1-1
d_gene: -
v_gene: TRBV18
CDR3nt: TGTGCCAGCTCACCACCCCCTGAGAGGACTGAAGCTTTCTTT
CDR3aa: CASSPPPERTEAFF

abundance: -
j_gene: TRBJ2-7
d_gene: -
v_gene: TRBV10-3
CDR3nt: TGTGCCATCAGCACGGACAGTTCCAGCTCCTACGAGCAGTACTTC
CDR3aa: CAISTDSSSSYEQYF

abundance: -
j_gene: TRBJ1-2
d_gene: -
v_gene: TRBV5-4
CDR3nt: TGTGCCAGCAGCCGGCCCGGGGAATATGGCTACACCTTC
CDR3aa: CASSRPGEYGYTF

abundance: -
j_gene: TRBJ2-7
d_gene: TRBD1
v_gene: TRBV5-4
CDR3nt: TGTGCCAGCAGCCTAATATTTCAGGGGGCTAAATACGAGCAGTACTTC
CDR3aa: CASSLIFQGAKYEQYF

abundance: -
j_gene: TRBJ2-7
d_gene: -
v_gene: TRBV11-3
CDR3nt: TGTGCCAGCAGCTTCTCGGACAGCGACTACGAGCAGTACTTC
CDR3aa: CASSFSDSDYEQYF

abundance: -
j_gene: TRBJ2-1
d_gene: -
v_gene: TRBV30
CDR3nt: TGTGCCTGGAGTGTACTAGTCAATGAGCAGTTCTTC
CDR3aa: CAWSVLVNEQFF

abundance: -
j_gene: TRBJ1-6
d_gene: TRBD1
v_gene: TRBV6-5
CDR3nt: TGTGCCAGCAGACTGACAGGGGATAATTCACCCCTCCACTTT
CDR3aa: CASRLTGDNSPLHF

abundance: -
j_gene: TRBJ2-1
d_gene: TRBD2
v_gene: TRBV2
CDR3nt: TGTGCCAGCAGCCCGGGGACTAGCGGGATAGAGGAGCAGTTCTTC
CDR3aa: CASSPGTSGIEEQFF

abundance: many
j_gene: TRBJ1-3
d_gene: -
v_gene: TRBV14
CDR3nt: TGTGCCAGCAGCCAAGTTCCAGGGTCTGGAAACACCATATATTTT
CDR3aa: CASSQVPGSGNTIYF

abundance: -
j_gene: TRBJ2-3
d_gene: TRBD2
v_gene: TRBV18
CDR3nt: TGTGCCAGCTCACCAGATGGTAGCGGGAATACGCAGTATTTT
CDR3aa: CASSPDGSGNTQYF

abundance: once
j_gene: TRBJ2-7
d_gene: TRBD2
v_gene: TRBV11-3
CDR3nt: TGTGCCAGCAGCTCTTGGACTAGCGGGAGGGACTCCTACGAGCAGTACTTC
CDR3aa: CASSSWTSGRDSYEQYF

abundance: -
j_gene: TRBJ2-3
d_gene: -
v_gene: TRBV4-3
CDR3nt: TGCGCCAGCAGCCAAGACAGGCCCCCAGATACGCAGTATTTT
CDR3aa: CASSQDRPPDTQYF

abundance: -
j_gene: TRBJ2-7
d_gene: -
v_gene: TRBV6-5
CDR3nt: TGTGCCAGCAGTTACTCCTCGGCGGGTAGCTCCTACGAGCAGTACTTC
CDR3aa: CASSYSSAGSSYEQYF

abundance: once
j_gene: TRBJ2-1
d_gene: TRBD1
v_gene: TRBV7-8
CDR3nt: TGTGCCAGCAGCCTGGGGACAGGGCTCAATGAGCAGTTCTTC
CDR3aa: CASSLGTGLNEQFF

abundance: -
j_gene: TRBJ2-3
d_gene: TRBD1
v_gene: TRBV18
CDR3nt: TGTGCCAGCTCTGGACAGGAGCGGACAGATACGCAGTATTTT
CDR3aa: CASSGQERTDTQYF

abundance: -
j_gene: TRBJ2-3
d_gene: TRBD2
v_gene: TRBV13
CDR3nt: TGTGCCAGCGTAAGAACGGGAGGGGTGACAGATACGCAGTATTTT
CDR3aa: CASVRTGGVTDTQYF

abundance: once
j_gene: TRBJ2-1
d_gene: TRBD1
v_gene: TRBV7-2
CDR3nt: TGTGCCAGCAGCTGGGACAGGGGGCAGCAGTTCTTC
CDR3aa: CASSWDRGQQFF

abundance: -
j_gene: TRBJ2-7
d_gene: TRBD1
v_gene: TRBV18
CDR3nt: TGTGCCAGCTCAGATCGGACAGGACCCTACGAGCAGTACTTC
CDR3aa: CASSDRTGPYEQYF

abundance: -
j_gene: TRBJ2-2
d_gene: -
v_gene: TRBV7-8
CDR3nt: TGTGCCAGCAGCCCACTCGAGGCCGGGGAGCTGTTTTTT
CDR3aa: CASSPLEAGELFF

abundance: once
j_gene: TRBJ1-2
d_gene: -
v_gene: TRBV30
CDR3nt: TGTGCCTGGATTTGGGGACTCCGGACGGGCTACACCTTC
CDR3aa: CAWIWGLRTGYTF

abundance: -
j_gene: TRBJ1-2
d_gene: -
v_gene: TRBV28
CDR3nt: TGTGCCAGCAGTTTGAGAACCTTCTATGGCTACACCTTC
CDR3aa: CASSLRTFYGYTF

abundance: -
j_gene: TRBJ2-7
d_gene: TRBD1
v_gene: TRBV5-4
CDR3nt: TGTGCCAGCAGCTTAAGTCAGGGGGTCTACGAGCAGTACTTC
CDR3aa: CASSLSQGVYEQYF

abundance: -
j_gene: TRBJ1-4
d_gene: TRBD1
v_gene: TRBV5-1
CDR3nt: TGCGCCAGCAGCTGGGGACAGGGGTTCTACTGGGACGAAAAACTGTTTTTT
CDR3aa: CASSWGQGFYWDEKLFF

abundance: once
j_gene: TRBJ1-3
d_gene: -
v_gene: TRBV5-6
CDR3nt: TGTGCCAGCAGCTTGAGGGGGTTATCCGCTGGAAACACCATATATTTT
CDR3aa: CASSLRGLSAGNTIYF

abundance: -
j_gene: TRBJ2-5
d_gene: TRBD1
v_gene: TRBV11-2
CDR3nt: TGTGCCAGCAGCTTAGATGGGACAGGGGGAGAGACCCAGTACTTC
CDR3aa: CASSLDGTGGETQYF

abundance: -
j_gene: TRBJ1-5
d_gene: -
v_gene: TRBV21-1
CDR3nt: TGTGCCAGCATCACAGGGGTGGTCGGCAATCAGCCCCAGCATTTT
CDR3aa: CASITGVVGNQPQHF

abundance: -
j_gene: TRBJ2-3
d_gene: -
v_gene: TRBV6-5
CDR3nt: TGTGCCAGCAGTTGGTCCCAGGCAGATACGCAGTATTTT
CDR3aa: CASSWSQADTQYF

abundance: -
j_gene: TRBJ2-7
d_gene: TRBD1
v_gene: TRBV10-3
CDR3nt: TGTGCCATCAGGGATCTGGGACAGGGGAAGGACGAGCAGTACTTC
CDR3aa: CAIRDLGQGKDEQYF

abundance: -
j_gene: TRBJ1-1
d_gene: -
v_gene: TRBV10-3
CDR3nt: TGTGCCATCAGTCAGGGGCCGAACACTGAAGCTTTCTTT
CDR3aa: CAISQGPNTEAFF

abundance: once
j_gene: TRBJ2-7
d_gene: TRBD1
v_gene: TRBV15
CDR3nt: TGTGCCACCAGCAGGGCCGGGACAGGGGCCTACGAGCAGTACTTC
CDR3aa: CATSRAGTGAYEQYF

abundance: -
j_gene: TRBJ2-3
d_gene: -
v_gene: TRBV30
CDR3nt: TGTGCCTGGAGTATAGAAGAACGTACGCAGTATTTT
CDR3aa: CAWSIEERTQYF

abundance: -
j_gene: TRBJ2-7
d_gene: -
v_gene: TRBV5-6
CDR3nt: TGTGCCAGCAGCTTGGGGAGCGCCCGACTTTATTACGAGCAGTACTTC
CDR3aa: CASSLGSARLYYEQYF

abundance: -
j_gene: TRBJ2-3
d_gene: -
v_gene: TRBV5-1
CDR3nt: TGCGCCAGCAGCTTGGGCCCTAGCGACACAGATACGCAGTATTTT
CDR3aa: CASSLGPSDTDTQYF

abundance: -
j_gene: TRBJ2-5
d_gene: TRBD1
v_gene: TRBV18
CDR3nt: TGTGCCAGCTCAAGGACAGGGGGCACAGAGACCCAGTACTTC
CDR3aa: CASSRTGGTETQYF

abundance: -
j_gene: TRBJ1-6
d_gene: -
v_gene: TRBV7-3
CDR3nt: TGTGCCAGCAGCTTAAGGGCAGGGGATCATTCACCCCTCCACTTT
CDR3aa: CASSLRAGDHSPLHF

abundance: -
j_gene: TRBJ2-1
d_gene: TRBD2
v_gene: TRBV5-4
CDR3nt: TGTGCCAGCAGCCTGGGACTAACCAGAACGTACAATGAGCAGTTCTTC
CDR3aa: CASSLGLTRTYNEQFF

abundance: -
j_gene: TRBJ1-4
d_gene: -
v_gene: TRBV28
CDR3nt: TGTGCCAGCAGTTTACCTTCCGAGGGCACTAATGAAAAACTGTTTTTT
CDR3aa: CASSLPSEGTNEKLFF

abundance: few
j_gene: TRBJ1-2
d_gene: TRBD1
v_gene: TRBV27
CDR3nt: TGTGCCAGCAGCCACTATTCCGGGACAGGTCTTAGCTATGGCTACACCTTC
CDR3aa: CASSHYSGTGLSYGYTF

abundance: -
j_gene: TRBJ2-7
d_gene: -
v_gene: TRBV7-9
CDR3nt: TGTGCCAGCAGCTTAGGAGGGATTAGCTACGAGCAGTACTTC
CDR3aa: CASSLGGISYEQYF

abundance: -
j_gene: TRBJ2-3
d_gene: -
v_gene: TRBV9
CDR3nt: TGTGCCAGCACACAGGGCATCCCAGATACGCAGTATTTT
CDR3aa: CASTQGIPDTQYF

abundance: -
j_gene: TRBJ2-7
d_gene: -
v_gene: TRBV21-1
CDR3nt: TGTGCCAGCAGCAATGTCGGCGGGAGCAGTATTAGGAACGAGCAGTACTTC
CDR3aa: CASSNVGGSSIRNEQYF

abundance: -
j_gene: TRBJ2-6
d_gene: -
v_gene: TRBV5-4
CDR3nt: TGTGCCAGCAGCTTGAGGCGGGCTGGCTCTGGGGCCAACGTCCTGACTTTC
CDR3aa: CASSLRRAGSGANVLTF

abundance: -
j_gene: TRBJ1-5
d_gene: TRBD1
v_gene: TRBV30
CDR3nt: TGTGCCTGGAGTAGACAGGGTGCGGAGCCCCAGCATTTT
CDR3aa: CAWSRQGAEPQHF

abundance: few
j_gene: TRBJ2-2
d_gene: -
v_gene: TRBV18
CDR3nt: TGTGCCAGCTCACCACTGAGGGATACCGGGGAGCTGTTTTTT
CDR3aa: CASSPLRDTGELFF